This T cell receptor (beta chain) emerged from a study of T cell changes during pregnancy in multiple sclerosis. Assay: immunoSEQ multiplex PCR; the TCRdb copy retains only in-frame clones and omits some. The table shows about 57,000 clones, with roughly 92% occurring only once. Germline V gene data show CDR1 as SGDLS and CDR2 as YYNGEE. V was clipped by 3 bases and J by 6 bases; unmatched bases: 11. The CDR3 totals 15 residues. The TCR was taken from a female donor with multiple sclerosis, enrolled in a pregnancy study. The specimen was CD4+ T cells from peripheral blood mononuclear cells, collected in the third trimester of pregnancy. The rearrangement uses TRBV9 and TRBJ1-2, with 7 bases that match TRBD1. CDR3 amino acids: CASSDQGGNRDGYTF. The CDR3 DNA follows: TGTGCCAGCAGCGACCAAGGGGGCAACAGGGATGGCTACACCTTC.